The rows below give T cell receptor beta chains drawn from one sample of a study of regulatory T cells in long-lasting Graves disease. TCRdb recomputed calls from the multiplex PCR reads with MiXCR, one row per CDR3 protein. The sample records around 450,000 distinct CDR3 sequences, about a fifth being singletons. The specimen comprised peripheral blood mononuclear cells (PBMCs), sampled when the disease was refractory, from a patient treated with antithyroid drugs. The receptors originated from a female donor with Graves disease. The CDR3 runs from the conserved cysteine through the conserved F or W. The D gene is left open where the match is weak. Clone size is shown for a subset of rows, as once, few, many or a class of expanded clone.

TGTGCCAGCAGTTACTCGTACAGGGGGGGGTACGAGCAGTACTTC,CASSYSYRGGYEQYF,TRBV6-5,-,many,TRBJ2-7
TGTGCCAGCAGCCAAGGGGGAAGGAACACTGAAGCTTTCTTT,CASSQGGRNTEAFF,TRBV3-1,-,many,TRBJ1-1
TGTGCCAGCAGTCCCGTGGGGAAAGAGACCCAGTACTTC,CASSPVGKETQYF,TRBV6-1,-,many,TRBJ2-5
TGTGCCAGCAGCCCCGGACAGGGGAACTCGGTGCAGTACTTC,CASSPGQGNSVQYF,TRBV11-1,TRBD1,-,TRBJ2-7
TGTGCCAGCAGCTTACAGGGGGGCCTTAATGAAAAACTGTTTTTT,CASSLQGGLNEKLFF,TRBV5-8,TRBD1,few,TRBJ1-4
TGCGCCAGCAGCTTGTCGGGACAGGGCCTTTCACCCCTCCACTTT,CASSLSGQGLSPLHF,TRBV5-1,TRBD1,-,TRBJ1-6
TGTGCCTGGAGTGGCGAAGGTGGAAACACCATATATTTT,CAWSGEGGNTIYF,TRBV30,-,few,TRBJ1-3
TGTGCCAGCAGCCAAGGGGTCCGGAACACTGAAGCTTTCTTT,CASSQGVRNTEAFF,TRBV14,-,-,TRBJ1-1
TGTACCAGCAGCTCCGGTTCCCCGGACAGATACCAAGAGACCCAGTACTTC,CTSSSGSPDRYQETQYF,TRBV5-4,-,-,TRBJ2-5
TGCGCCAGCAGCGAACAGAGCTCTGGAAACACCATATATTTT,CASSEQSSGNTIYF,TRBV5-1,-,-,TRBJ1-3
TGTGCCAGCAGCTTGGGACTGATCACCGGGGAGCTGTTTTTT,CASSLGLITGELFF,TRBV7-3,-,-,TRBJ2-2
TGTGCCAGCAGCCTGTCAAAGGGCGGCCAAGAGACCCAGTACTTC,CASSLSKGGQETQYF,TRBV11-2,-,many,TRBJ2-5